The 25 T cell receptor beta chains listed next were all sequenced from one sample in a study of shared clonotypes between healthy human individuals. Positively selected for CCR7, the CD45RO-negative cells used as naive CD8 cells excluded terminally differentiated effector memory CD45RA+ cells. Using immunoSEQ multiplex PCR, the repertoire was profiled, and TCRdb retains in-frame clones only, with some absent. The sample lists about 1,800,000 clones, just under 95% occurring once. The material sequenced was naive CD8+ T cells sorted from blood. These receptors originate from a man aged 18 to 35 in good health.

This chain connects TRBV7-8 to TRBJ1-2; D not certain. V was pared by 0 bases and J by 0 bases, with 11 bases between. Germline lookup yields CDR1 SGHVS and CDR2 FQNEAQ. The CDR3 covers 16 residues. As DNA, the CDR3 is TGTGCCAGCAGCTTAGCGGCAACCCCTACTAACTATGGCTACACCTTC. Translating gives CASSLAATPTNYGYTF.

The chain couples TRBV10-3 to TRBJ2-7; weak D call: TRBD2 (6 bases). Per germline, CDR1 ENHRY and CDR2 SYGVKD. V dropped 3 bases and J dropped 2 bases, with 11 bases sitting between them. The CDR3 has 14 amino acids. CDR3 protein: CAISEVGTPYEQYF. CDR3 coding DNA: TGTGCCATCAGTGAAGTTGGGACTCCCTACGAGCAGTACTTC.

This rearrangement joins TRBV4-3 to TRBJ2-1, with 10 positions matching TRBD2. The CDR3 spans 13 residues. Germline values: CDR1 LGHNA, CDR2 YSLEER. The V segment lost 4 bases and the J segment 7 bases; nucleotides outside the gene matches: 1. The CDR3 region is CASSRGLANEQFF. DNA for the CDR3: TGCGCCAGCAGCCGGGGACTAGCGAATGAGCAGTTCTTC.

V and J are TRBV28 and TRBJ1-4; D perhaps matches TRBD1 (6 bases). This CDR3 comprises 13 residues. The V end was cut by 8 bases, the J end by 1 base, with 8 bases between. Germline CDR1 MDHEN, CDR2 SYDVKM. The CDR3 bases are TGTGCCAGCCGGACAGTAACTAATGAAAAACTGTTTTTT. Its protein is CASRTVTNEKLFF.

The J gene is TRBJ1-1, the V gene TRBV4-2; 10 bases agree with TRBD1. In germline, CDR1 is LGHNA, CDR2 YNFKEQ. The V gene end was trimmed by 8 bases and the J gene end by 6 bases; junction bases not matched to a gene: 0. There are 11 residues in the CDR3. The CDR3 bases are TGTGCCAGCGGACAGGGGGCTGAAGCTTTCTTT. Translating it yields CASGQGAEAFF.

The rearrangement links TRBV19 to TRBJ1-2; 9 positions agree with TRBD1. The junction had 8 bases not matched to a gene; V was cut back by 9 bases and J by 6 bases. This CDR3 is 13 amino acids long. In germline, CDR1 is LNHDA, CDR2 SQIVND (reference sequence). The CDR3 nucleotides are TGTGCCAGCATACAGGGGGCCTATCATGGCTACACCTTC. Its protein is CASIQGAYHGYTF.

The chain joins TRBV6-6 to TRBJ2-3; 7 bases fit TRBD2. CDR3 size: 15 residues. V gave up 10 bases and J gave up 2 bases; unmatched junction bases: 12. The germline CDR1 and CDR2 sequences are MNHNY and SVGAGI (reference sequence). The CDR3: CAISGTTLNTDTQYF. As DNA, the CDR3 is TGTGCCATCTCCGGGACTACCCTCAACACAGATACGCAGTATTTT.

J is TRBJ2-2 and V is TRBV19; TRBD1 or TRBD2 may be the D gene (5 bases each). The CDR3 runs 15 residues. V lost 4 bases, J lost 0 bases, and 9 bases lay in between. Germline values: CDR1 LNHDA, CDR2 SQIVND (reference sequence). CDR3 coding DNA: TGTGCCAGTAGTACGGGACCAACGAACACCGGGGAGCTGTTTTTT. Amino acids: CASSTGPTNTGELFF.

The rearrangement uses TRBV27 and TRBJ2-5; perhaps TRBD1 as D (5 bases). The CDR3 runs to 16 residues. Trimming cost V 1 base and J 1 base, with 13 bases left between them. Per the germline V gene, CDR1 is MNHEY and CDR2 is SMNVEV (reference sequence). CDR3 residues: CASSLWPGQPQETQYF. The CDR3 DNA reads TGTGCCAGCAGTTTATGGCCAGGGCAGCCCCAAGAGACCCAGTACTTC.

The chain carries TRBV7-3 and TRBJ1-4; TRBD1 aligns across 7 bases. CDR3 length: 21 residues. Germline V gene sequence: CDR1 SGHTA, CDR2 FQGTGA. Losses at the gene ends were 3 bases for V and 0 bases for J; bases not matched to a gene: 19. CDR3 protein: CASSFLNPGQTDDPTNEKLFF. The CDR3, as DNA: TGTGCCAGCAGCTTCCTTAACCCGGGACAGACTGACGACCCAACTAATGAAAAACTGTTTTTT.

CDR3 protein: CASSPFSGGSSYEQYF. CDR3 nucleotides: TGTGCCAGCAGCCCGTTTAGCGGGGGGAGCTCCTACGAGCAGTACTTC. This chain links TRBV5-6 with TRBJ2-7; 10 bases are shared with TRBD2. V gave up 4 bases and J gave up 0 bases; unmatched junction bases: 7. Germline lookup yields CDR1 SGHDT and CDR2 YYEEEE. The CDR3 covers 16 residues.

The chain links TRBV5-6 to TRBJ2-1; D is unclear. Trimming pared 1 base from V and 2 bases from J, leaving 7 bases between. This CDR3 comprises 14 residues. Germline lookup yields CDR1 SGHDT and CDR2 YYEEEE. CDR3: CASSLRAAYNEQFF. For the CDR3, the DNA is TGTGCCAGCAGCTTGAGGGCCGCCTACAATGAGCAGTTCTTC.

This sequence joins TRBV11-2 and TRBJ2-7, with D possibly matching TRBD1 (6 bases). With 0 bases removed from V and 3 bases from J, the gap between germline ends came to 9 bases. This CDR3 is 14 amino acids long. The germline CDR1 and CDR2 sequences are SGHAT and FQNNGV. For the CDR3, the DNA is TGTGCCAGCAGCTTAGACAGGGGAAACTACGAGCAGTACTTC. It encodes CASSLDRGNYEQYF.

Comment on this clone: Other DNA sequences from this sample encode an identical CDR3 as well. V is TRBV27 and J is TRBJ1-1; tentatively, D is TRBD1 (6 bases). The CDR3 contains 14 residues. V was shortened by 3 bases and J by 1 base, with 9 bases between the two germline ends. Germline V gene sequence: CDR1 MNHEY, CDR2 SMNVEV (reference sequence). The CDR3 loop reads CASSLTGANTEAFF. In nucleotides, the CDR3 is TGTGCCAGCAGTTTGACGGGGGCGAACACTGAAGCTTTCTTT.

This chain uses TRBV10-3 with TRBJ1-5, with 7 nucleotides matching TRBD1. This CDR3 is built from 14 residues. CDR1 is ENHRY, CDR2 SYGVKD, per germline. The V and J ends lost 10 bases and 0 bases, in that order; junction bases with no gene match: 6. CDR3: CATRDSDSNQPQHF. DNA for the CDR3: TGTGCCACGCGGGACAGCGATAGCAATCAGCCCCAGCATTTT.

The rearrangement links TRBV2 to TRBJ1-5; 9 positions match TRBD1. This CDR3 comprises 17 residues. J was trimmed by 2 bases and V by 0 bases; bases with no gene match: 5. Germline CDR1 and CDR2: SNHLY and FYNNEI. As DNA, the CDR3 is TGTGCCAGCAGTGAAGCGGGGGACAGGGCGGGCAATCAGCCCCAGCATTTT. Translating gives CASSEAGDRAGNQPQHF.

The gene calls are TRBV25-1 and TRBJ1-1; D not certain. V lost 4 bases to trimming and J lost 4 bases, with 13 bases between them. Germline V gene sequence: CDR1 MGHDK, CDR2 SYGVNS. There are 14 residues in the CDR3. CDR3 coding DNA: TGTGCCAGCAGTGCGAACAAGGTGGGCACTGAAGCTTTCTTT. Its translation: CASSANKVGTEAFF.

This chain links TRBV7-9 with TRBJ2-7; D is perhaps TRBD1 (6 bases). There are 14 residues in the CDR3. V was pared by 5 bases and J by 0 bases, with 11 bases between. Germline CDR1 is SEHNR and CDR2 is FQNEAQ (reference sequence). The chain's CDR3 is CASSTDRSSYEQYF. CDR3 bases: TGTGCCAGCAGCACCGACAGGAGCTCCTACGAGCAGTACTTC.

The V gene is TRBV7-9, the J gene TRBJ2-2; D is undetermined. Germline V gene data show CDR1 as SEHNR and CDR2 as FQNEAQ (reference sequence). V shed 5 bases and J shed 4 bases, with 11 bases lying between them. The CDR3 runs to 14 residues. The CDR3 bases are TGTGCCAGCAGCCAGACGACCGGCACCGGGGAGCTGTTTTTT. Translation: CASSQTTGTGELFF.

The chain combines TRBV28 with TRBJ1-5; D gene unclear. Trimming left V 6 bases short and J 0 bases short, with 6 bases between. The CDR3 has 13 residues. Germline V gives CDR1 MDHEN, CDR2 SYDVKM. CDR3 DNA sequence: TGTGCCAGCAGCGACGTTAGCAATCAGCCCCAGCATTTT. This sequence encodes CASSDVSNQPQHF.

Notes on this clone: In the same sample, other DNA sequences code for this CDR3. The chain uses TRBV15 and TRBJ1-2; D gene unclear. Deletions cut 0 bases from V and 4 bases from J, with 9 bases between. Germline CDR1 reads LNHNV; CDR2 reads YYDKDF (reference sequence). This CDR3 is built from 14 residues. The CDR3 loop reads CATSRDRTAYGYTF. CDR3 nucleotides: TGTGCCACCAGCAGAGATAGGACGGCCTATGGCTACACCTTC.

V gene TRBV11-2 combines with J gene TRBJ2-7; unclear D gene. Germline V gives CDR1 SGHAT, CDR2 FQNNGV. CDR3 length: 10 residues. Deletions cut 7 bases from V and 4 bases from J, with 5 bases between. CDR3 amino acids: CASTFYEQYF. CDR3 coding DNA: TGTGCCAGCACCTTTTACGAGCAGTACTTC.

V gene TRBV7-2 combines with J gene TRBJ2-1, with D possibly being TRBD2 (5 bases). Germline CDR1 and CDR2: SGHTA and FQGNSA. Trimming pared 1 base from V and 0 bases from J, leaving 19 bases between. CDR3 length equals 19 residues. DNA for the CDR3: TGTGCCAGCAGCTTAGACCATCCAGATACTAGAAGCTCCTACAATGAGCAGTTCTTC. It specifies CASSLDHPDTRSSYNEQFF. The whole variable domain, filled in from reference TRBV7-2 and TRBJ2-1, reads GAGVSQSPSNKVTEKGKDVELRCDPISGHTALYWYRQSLGQGLEFLIYFQGNSAPDKSGLPSDRFSAERTGGSVSTLTIQRTQQEDSAVYLCASSLDHPDTRSSYNEQFFGPGTRLTVL.

The chain is built from TRBV5-1 and TRBJ2-3; 9 positions match TRBD2. CDR3 size: 15 residues. Per the germline V gene, CDR1 is SGHRS and CDR2 is YFSETQ. V dropped 1 base and J dropped 4; count of bases not matched to a gene: 4. The CDR3 coding sequence is TGCGCCAGCAGCTTGTACTTAGCGGGGGCAGATACGCAGTATTTT. This encodes CASSLYLAGADTQYF.

The chain recombines TRBV15 with TRBJ2-2; 9 positions agree with TRBD2. The CDR3 extends over 18 amino acids. The germline gives CDR1 LNHNV, CDR2 YYDKDF (reference sequence). The ends lost 0 bases at V and 7 bases at J; junction bases unmatched: 12. The CDR3 sequence is CATSRDNGGGRAYGELFF. In DNA, the CDR3 is TGTGCCACCAGCAGAGATAACGGGGGCGGGAGGGCCTACGGGGAGCTGTTTTTT.